The 23 T cell receptor beta chains given below trace back to one sample, sequenced in a study of T-cell memory formation after mild COVID-19. TCRdb passed the 5' RACE reads through MiXCR, listing each CDR3 protein once. Counted here are some 120,000 distinct CDR3 sequences, approximately 6.3% occurring once; the ten biggest clones make up roughly 2%. Sequencing input: PBMCs or a T cell subset sorted from them (not recorded which). These receptor sequences come from an adult woman who had mild COVID-19 (a few samples of this study predate the infection). Cell type and time point are not known.

The table lists this clonotype with many counts. The chain links TRBV5-1 to TRBJ2-1; no reliable D call. The V and J ends lost 4 bases and 3 bases respectively, with 11 bases between them. CDR3 length: 14 residues. CDR1 is SGHRS, CDR2 YFSETQ, per germline. In nucleotides, the CDR3 is TGCGCCAGCAGCGTACTGGGCAGCTACAATGAGCAGTTCTTC. Translation gives CASSVLGSYNEQFF.

This clonotype came up many times. The DNA is omitted, as the CDR3 cannot be located on it reliably, and the CDR3 follows TCRdb's listing. The chain uses TRBV21-1 and TRBJ2-7; TRBD2 is taken as the D call from the table, unchecked against the DNA. TRBV21-1 is a documented pseudogene. Ends included, the CDR3 has 16 residues. The CDR3 here is CASTQRVGSGSYEQYF.

CDR3 protein: CASSFRDSGIEQYF. The CDR3 DNA reads as TGTGCCAGTAGCTTTAGGGACAGCGGAATCGAGCAGTACTTC. The chain combines TRBV12-3 or TRBV12-4 with TRBJ2-7, with TRBD1 identical over 7 bases. The CDR3 has 14 residues. V was clipped by 9 bases and J by 6 bases; unmatched bases: 14.

This clonotype was observed at least ten times. The chain joins TRBV5-1 to TRBJ2-5, with D perhaps TRBD2 (6 bases). Germline V gene sequence: CDR1 SGHRS, CDR2 YFSETQ. The CDR3 has 15 amino acids. Trimming removed 1 base at V and 2 bases at J, with 12 bases between. Here the CDR3 reads CASSLSGGEQETQYF. The CDR3, as DNA: TGCGCCAGCAGCTTGAGCGGCGGGGAGCAAGAGACCCAGTACTTC.

In this sample, this clonotype turned up many times. V gene TRBV12-3 or TRBV12-4 combines with J gene TRBJ1-6, with D unresolved. V lost 8 bases to trimming and J lost 10 bases, with 21 bases between them. The CDR3 has 15 amino acids. This CDR3 is CASHPTGNIISPLHF. The CDR3 nucleotides read TGTGCCAGCCACCCCACCGGGAATATAATCTCACCCCTCCACTTT.

This clonotype has at least ten counts. The V gene is TRBV24-1, the J gene TRBJ2-3, with 7 bases matching TRBD2. J gave up 4 bases and V 5 bases, and 11 bases lay outside the gene matches. The V gene's germline CDR1 is KGHDR and CDR2 SFDVKD. The CDR3 runs to 16 residues. The CDR3 loop reads CATSGSEGGVPDTQYF. The DNA of the CDR3 is TGTGCCACCAGTGGATCCGAGGGAGGGGTCCCAGATACGCAGTATTTT.

The rearrangement uses TRBV5-6 and TRBJ2-1; 7 nucleotides align to TRBD2. The ends lost 2 bases at V and 6 bases at J; junction bases unmatched: 8. There are 15 residues in the CDR3. Per the germline V gene, CDR1 is SGHDT and CDR2 is YYEEEE. The CDR3 nucleotides are TGTGCCAGCAGCTTCGCCACGGGGGGAGGCAATGAGCAGTTCTTC. As protein: CASSFATGGGNEQFF.

This clonotype has a handful of counts. The chain joins TRBV25-1 to TRBJ2-7, with 10 nucleotides matching TRBD2. In germline, CDR1 is MGHDK, CDR2 SYGVNS. The CDR3 consists of 15 residues. V was clipped by 6 bases and J by 3 bases; unmatched bases: 8. CDR3 protein: CASRSPLAGDYEQYF. As DNA, the CDR3 is TGTGCCAGCAGATCCCCGCTAGCGGGAGACTACGAGCAGTACTTC.

CDR3 bases: TGTGCCAGTAGTATAGCCCTAAAGGGGGGCAATCAGCCCCAGCATTTT. This encodes CASSIALKGGNQPQHF. V is TRBV19 and J is TRBJ1-5; TRBD1 is a possible D gene (6 bases). Trimming removed 1 base from V and 2 bases from J, with 12 bases in between. The CDR3 runs 16 residues. Germline V gene data show CDR1 as LNHDA and CDR2 as SQIVND (reference sequence).

This clonotype was observed a few times. The rearrangement joins TRBV7-9 to TRBJ1-5; unclear D gene. In germline, CDR1 is SEHNR, CDR2 FQNEAQ (reference sequence). V lost 5 bases to trimming and J lost 6 bases, with 11 bases between them. The CDR3 extends over 13 amino acids. In DNA form, the CDR3 reads TGTGCCAGCAGCCTGGACGGATTTCAGCCCCAGCATTTT. The encoded protein is CASSLDGFQPQHF.

CDR3 DNA sequence: TGCAGTGCTATCCGACAGGCAGGAGAAGAGACCCAGTACTTC. The encoded protein is CSAIRQAGEETQYF. This chain joins TRBV20-1 and TRBJ2-5; possibly TRBD1 for D (6 bases). The CDR3 is made up of 14 amino acids. CDR1 and CDR2 (germline): DFQATT, SNEGSKA (reference sequence). V lost 4 bases to trimming and J lost 3 bases, with 15 bases between them.

The sample holds many counts of this clonotype. The V gene is TRBV7-9, the J gene TRBJ1-2; 9 bases map to TRBD1. The V gene's germline CDR1 is SEHNR and CDR2 FQNEAQ (reference sequence). This CDR3 contains 13 residues. V lost 6 bases and J lost 7; bases outside the gene matches: 6. The chain's CDR3 is CASSLGQGGGYTF. The CDR3 DNA reads as TGTGCCAGCAGTTTGGGACAGGGAGGTGGCTACACCTTC.

This clonotype occurred a few times. The chain links TRBV5-4 to TRBJ2-7, with TRBD2 matching over 12 bases. There are 15 residues in the CDR3. Germline V lookup: CDR1 SGHNT, CDR2 YYREEE (reference sequence). After removal of 4 bases from V and 5 bases from J, the junction contained 7 bases not matched to a gene. The CDR3 here is CASSPLAGGPHEQYF. The CDR3 coding sequence is TGTGCCAGCAGCCCCCTAGCGGGAGGGCCCCACGAGCAGTACTTC.

There are a few counts of this clonotype. The rearrangement uses TRBV5-1 and TRBJ2-7; D is unclear. This CDR3 region has 12 residues. The germline V and J ends were trimmed by 5 bases and 3 bases, with 9 bases remaining between them. The germline V gene encodes CDR1 SGHRS and CDR2 YFSETQ. The chain's CDR3 is CASRVESYEQYF. The DNA of the CDR3 is TGCGCCAGCAGGGTCGAGAGCTACGAGCAGTACTTC.

This clonotype was seen ten or more times. The chain has TRBV6-6 and TRBJ2-1; 9 bases agree with TRBD1. V gave up 4 bases and J gave up 9 bases; unmatched junction bases: 10. The V gene's germline CDR1 is MNHNY and CDR2 SVGAGI (reference sequence). The CDR3 loop spans 15 amino acids. The CDR3 DNA sequence: TGTGCCAGCAGTTCTTCCGGGACAGGGTCAATTGAGCAGTTCTTC. Its translation: CASSSSGTGSIEQFF.

This clonotype was seen at least ten times. The chain carries TRBV4-2 and TRBJ2-1; TRBD2 matches at 15 bases. In germline, CDR1 is LGHNA, CDR2 YNFKEQ. After removal of 4 bases from V and 4 bases from J, the junction contained 8 bases not matched to a gene. The CDR3 extends over 18 amino acids. The CDR3 reads CASSPNPGLAGGYNEQFF. The CDR3 DNA reads as TGTGCCAGCAGCCCGAACCCGGGACTAGCGGGGGGATACAATGAGCAGTTCTTC.

This clonotype was picked up a small number of times. The chain uses TRBV20-1 and TRBJ1-4; tentative D call: TRBD1 (6 bases). With 3 bases removed from V and 6 bases from J, the gap between germline ends came to 14 bases. The germline V gene has CDR1 DFQATT and CDR2 SNEGSKA (reference sequence). The CDR3 consists of 14 residues. The CDR3 bases are TGCAGTGCTAGCCAACTAAGACAGGATGAAAAACTGTTTTTT. Its translation: CSASQLRQDEKLFF.

This CDR3 reads CSARDRAFGPQHF. CDR3 nucleotides: TGCAGTGCTAGGGACAGGGCCTTCGGGCCCCAGCATTTT. The rearrangement uses TRBV20-1 and TRBJ1-5; 8 positions agree with TRBD1. V lost 3 bases and J lost 9; bases outside the gene matches: 7. Germline values: CDR1 DFQATT, CDR2 SNEGSKA (reference sequence). The CDR3 covers 13 residues.

The chain couples TRBV7-2 to TRBJ2-5, with a tentative D call TRBD2 (6 bases). The CDR3 extends over 14 amino acids. V lost 3 bases and J lost 5, with 13 bases in between. The germline V gene has CDR1 SGHTA and CDR2 FQGNSA. CDR3 in DNA: TGTGCCAGCAGCTTCGGAGGGAGTAGGGAGACCCAGTACTTC. Amino acid sequence: CASSFGGSRETQYF. The variable domain in full, with the rest retrieved from reference TRBV7-2 and TRBJ2-5, is GAGVSQSPSNKVTEKGKDVELRCDPISGHTALYWYRQSLGQGLEFLIYFQGNSAPDKSGLPSDRFSAERTGGSVSTLTIQRTQQEDSAVYLCASSFGGSRETQYFGPGTRLLVL.

The J gene is TRBJ2-7, the V gene TRBV2; D unresolved. Germline CDR1 is SNHLY and CDR2 is FYNNEI. V lost 8 bases to trimming and J lost 0 bases, with 14 bases between them. This CDR3 has 14 amino acids. The CDR3 loop reads CASRSGGGSYEQYF. The CDR3 DNA is TGTGCCAGCCGTTCTGGCGGTGGCTCCTACGAGCAGTACTTC.

This clonotype has at least ten counts. The rearrangement links TRBV4-3 to TRBJ1-2; 9 bases map to TRBD1. This CDR3 comprises 16 residues. The V gene's germline CDR1 is LGHNA and CDR2 YSLEER. Trimming removed 3 bases from V and 2 bases from J; junction bases left unmatched: 7. Here the CDR3 reads CASSQAGTGYNYGYTF. Here the CDR3 DNA reads TGCGCCAGCAGCCAGGCCGGGACAGGGTACAACTATGGCTACACCTTC.

This clonotype was counted a few times. The chain links TRBV3-1 to TRBJ2-5, with 10 nucleotides matching TRBD1. The CDR3 length is 15 residues. V trimming: 4 bases; J trimming: 4 bases; junction bases outside the gene matches: 6. From germline, CDR1 is LGHDT and CDR2 YNNKEL (reference sequence). The CDR3 DNA reads TGTGCCAGCAGCCGGAGACAGGGGGCAAGAGAGACCCAGTACTTC. This gives the protein CASSRRQGARETQYF.

The rearrangement links TRBV6-5 to TRBJ1-6; D is uncertain. The germline gives CDR1 MNHEY, CDR2 SVGAGI. Trimming removed 6 bases at V and 9 bases at J, with 9 bases between. This CDR3 has 12 residues. The CDR3 bases are TGTGCCAGCAGCTCTGTGGGTTCACCCCTCCACTTT. This gives the protein CASSSVGSPLHF.